A selection of T cell receptor beta chains follows, all from one sample in a study of OX40 agonist ivuxolimab in advanced cancers. The table came from immunoSEQ multiplex PCR; TCRdb's copy has only in-frame clones and leaves some out. The sample consists of about 110,000 clones, about 92% of them appearing once. Sequenced material: CD4+ or CD8+ T cells sorted from blood, taken in a trial of the OX40 agonist ivuxolimab. The receptors come from an adult with an advanced solid tumor such as melanoma, head and neck, liver or kidney cancer. CDR3s include the opening cysteine and the closing phenylalanine or tryptophan. A D gene is named only where the DNA matches it firmly. A clone size is listed for some rows: how often the clone was seen (once, few, many), or a class if it is expanded.

cdr3_aa: CSVDRGQGETQYF; cdr3_nt: TGCAGCGTTGACAGGGGGCAAGGAGAGACCCAGTACTTC; j_call: TRBJ2-5; v_call: TRBV29-1; cdr3_length: 13; clone_size: NA; d_call: TRBD1
cdr3_aa: CASSPGDRDLTEAFF; cdr3_nt: TGTGCCAGTAGTCCCGGGGACAGGGATTTGACTGAAGCTTTCTTT; j_call: TRBJ1-1; v_call: TRBV19; cdr3_length: 15; clone_size: NA; d_call: TRBD1
cdr3_aa: CASSFRDGYTF; cdr3_nt: TGTGCCAGCAGCTTCCGTGATGGCTACACCTTC; j_call: TRBJ1-2; v_call: TRBV11-2; cdr3_length: 11; clone_size: many; d_call: NA
cdr3_aa: CASSQGLAGATDTQYF; cdr3_nt: TGTGCCAGCAGCCAAGGACTAGCGGGGGCCACAGATACGCAGTATTTT; j_call: TRBJ2-3; v_call: TRBV4-2; cdr3_length: 16; clone_size: NA; d_call: TRBD2
cdr3_aa: CASGGDRVVETQYF; cdr3_nt: TGTGCCAGCGGGGGGGACAGGGTTGTAGAGACCCAGTACTTC; j_call: TRBJ2-5; v_call: TRBV9; cdr3_length: 14; clone_size: once; d_call: TRBD1
cdr3_aa: CASGIRGPREAQYF; cdr3_nt: TGTGCCAGTGGAATTAGGGGACCAAGAGAGGCCCAGTACTTC; j_call: TRBJ2-5; v_call: TRBV19; cdr3_length: 14; clone_size: NA; d_call: NA
cdr3_aa: CASSIGLGGNNYGYTF; cdr3_nt: TGTGCCAGTAGTATCGGTTTGGGGGGAAATAACTATGGCTACACCTTC; j_call: TRBJ1-2; v_call: TRBV19; cdr3_length: 16; clone_size: NA; d_call: NA
cdr3_aa: CASRFIGTGDTQYF; cdr3_nt: TGTGCCAGCAGGTTCATCGGAACCGGAGATACGCAGTATTTT; j_call: TRBJ2-3; v_call: TRBV7-2; cdr3_length: 14; clone_size: NA; d_call: NA
cdr3_aa: CASSSSGVDIYEQYF; cdr3_nt: TGTGCCAGCAGCTCTTCAGGGGTGGATATCTACGAGCAGTACTTC; j_call: TRBJ2-7; v_call: TRBV5-4; cdr3_length: 15; clone_size: NA; d_call: NA
cdr3_aa: CSVGIAGGPFYEQFF; cdr3_nt: TGCAGCGTGGGAATAGCGGGAGGGCCTTTTTATGAGCAGTTCTTC; j_call: TRBJ2-1; v_call: TRBV29-1; cdr3_length: 15; clone_size: NA; d_call: TRBD2
cdr3_aa: CASSYSWQGSYEQYF; cdr3_nt: TGTGCCAGCAGTTACTCATGGCAGGGTTCCTACGAGCAGTACTTC; j_call: TRBJ2-7; v_call: TRBV6-5; cdr3_length: 15; clone_size: NA; d_call: NA
cdr3_aa: CASAQDRGELFF; cdr3_nt: TGTGCCAGCGCCCAAGACAGGGGGGAGCTGTTTTTT; j_call: TRBJ2-2; v_call: TRBV2; cdr3_length: 12; clone_size: NA; d_call: NA
cdr3_aa: CASSSGWGNTEAFF; cdr3_nt: TGTGCCAGCAGCTCCGGTTGGGGGAACACTGAAGCTTTCTTT; j_call: TRBJ1-1; v_call: TRBV21-1; cdr3_length: 14; clone_size: once; d_call: NA
cdr3_aa: CASTQLAGGPGEQFF; cdr3_nt: TGTGCCAGTACCCAACTAGCGGGGGGGCCGGGTGAGCAGTTCTTC; j_call: TRBJ2-1; v_call: TRBV19; cdr3_length: 15; clone_size: NA; d_call: TRBD2
cdr3_aa: CASSLQGTNTEAFF; cdr3_nt: TGCGCCAGCAGCTTACAGGGGACGAACACTGAAGCTTTCTTT; j_call: TRBJ1-1; v_call: TRBV5-1; cdr3_length: 14; clone_size: NA; d_call: TRBD1
cdr3_aa: CASSYRGRETQYF; cdr3_nt: TGTGCCAGCAGTTACAGGGGTCGAGAGACCCAGTACTTC; j_call: TRBJ2-5; v_call: TRBV2; cdr3_length: 13; clone_size: NA; d_call: TRBD1
cdr3_aa: CASSLVSYTKNIQYF; cdr3_nt: TGTGCCAGCAGCTTAGTGTCTTACACCAAAAACATTCAGTACTTC; j_call: TRBJ2-4; v_call: TRBV7-2; cdr3_length: 15; clone_size: NA; d_call: NA
cdr3_aa: CASSEGAKETEAFF; cdr3_nt: TGTGCCAGCAGTGAAGGGGCAAAGGAGACTGAAGCTTTCTTT; j_call: TRBJ1-1; v_call: TRBV6-5; cdr3_length: 14; clone_size: NA; d_call: NA
cdr3_aa: CASSRGAPGNTIYF; cdr3_nt: TGTGCCAGCAGCCGGGGGGCCCCTGGAAACACCATATATTTT; j_call: TRBJ1-3; v_call: TRBV6-5; cdr3_length: 14; clone_size: NA; d_call: NA
cdr3_aa: CASSGDADGYTF; cdr3_nt: TGTGCCAGCAGTGGGGACGCAGATGGCTACACCTTC; j_call: TRBJ1-2; v_call: TRBV6-5; cdr3_length: 12; clone_size: once; d_call: NA
cdr3_aa: CASSQDLTGSSTDTQYF; cdr3_nt: TGCGCCAGCAGCCAAGATTTGACGGGTTCTAGCACAGATACGCAGTATTTT; j_call: TRBJ2-3; v_call: TRBV4-1; cdr3_length: 17; clone_size: once; d_call: NA
cdr3_aa: CASSRLEGTARDFF; cdr3_nt: TGTGCCAGCTCACGGCTCGAGGGGACTGCAAGGGATTTCTTT; j_call: TRBJ1-1; v_call: TRBV18; cdr3_length: 14; clone_size: few; d_call: NA
cdr3_aa: CASSIKQGWGNQPQHF; cdr3_nt: TGTGCCAGTAGTATCAAACAGGGTTGGGGCAATCAGCCCCAGCATTTT; j_call: TRBJ1-5; v_call: TRBV19; cdr3_length: 16; clone_size: NA; d_call: NA
cdr3_aa: CASSRDRDGKNGYTF; cdr3_nt: TGTGCCAGCAGTCGGGACAGGGACGGTAAGAATGGCTACACCTTC; j_call: TRBJ1-2; v_call: TRBV27; cdr3_length: 15; clone_size: NA; d_call: TRBD1
cdr3_aa: CASGFLDRSSYEQYF; cdr3_nt: TGTGCCAGCGGTTTCCTGGACAGGAGCTCCTACGAGCAGTACTTC; j_call: TRBJ2-7; v_call: TRBV27; cdr3_length: 15; clone_size: NA; d_call: TRBD1
cdr3_aa: CASSLKENTEAFF; cdr3_nt: TGTGCCAGCAGCTTAAAGGAAAACACTGAAGCTTTCTTT; j_call: TRBJ1-1; v_call: TRBV7-8; cdr3_length: 13; clone_size: few; d_call: NA
cdr3_aa: CASSVEGSGNTIYF; cdr3_nt: TGTGCCAGCAGCGTGGAGGGCTCTGGAAACACCATATATTTT; j_call: TRBJ1-3; v_call: TRBV5-4; cdr3_length: 14; clone_size: once; d_call: NA
cdr3_aa: CASTPGQGIDGYTF; cdr3_nt: TGTGCCAGTACCCCGGGACAGGGTATCGATGGCTACACCTTC; j_call: TRBJ1-2; v_call: TRBV19; cdr3_length: 14; clone_size: NA; d_call: TRBD1
cdr3_aa: CSAPGLNEQFF; cdr3_nt: TGCAGTGCCCCTGGGTTAAATGAGCAGTTCTTC; j_call: TRBJ2-1; v_call: TRBV20-1; cdr3_length: 11; clone_size: NA; d_call: NA
cdr3_aa: CASSLGVGVRGAHYGYTF; cdr3_nt: TGTGCCAGCAGCTTAGGTGTAGGGGTGAGAGGGGCTCACTATGGCTACACCTTC; j_call: TRBJ1-2; v_call: TRBV5-4; cdr3_length: 18; clone_size: NA; d_call: NA
cdr3_aa: CASSVVTSGQETQYF; cdr3_nt: TGTGCCAGCAGTGTAGTGACTAGCGGCCAAGAGACCCAGTACTTC; j_call: TRBJ2-5; v_call: TRBV2; cdr3_length: 15; clone_size: NA; d_call: TRBD2
cdr3_aa: CASSGANYGYTF; cdr3_nt: TGTGCCAGCAGTGGGGCTAACTATGGCTACACCTTC; j_call: TRBJ1-2; v_call: TRBV27; cdr3_length: 12; clone_size: NA; d_call: NA
cdr3_aa: CASNSRSGFGTEAFF; cdr3_nt: TGTGCCAGCAACTCAAGATCGGGATTCGGCACTGAAGCTTTCTTT; j_call: TRBJ1-1; v_call: TRBV14; cdr3_length: 15; clone_size: NA; d_call: NA
cdr3_aa: CASSQEGGAGTDTQYF; cdr3_nt: TGTGCCAGCAGCCAAGAGGGCGGGGCCGGCACAGATACGCAGTATTTT; j_call: TRBJ2-3; v_call: TRBV4-2; cdr3_length: 16; clone_size: NA; d_call: NA
cdr3_aa: CASSPRGGTNTGELFF; cdr3_nt: TGCGCCAGCAGCCCTAGGGGAGGAACGAACACCGGGGAGCTGTTTTTT; j_call: TRBJ2-2; v_call: TRBV5-1; cdr3_length: 16; clone_size: NA; d_call: NA
cdr3_aa: CASSLGTAGNTIYF; cdr3_nt: TGTGCCAGCAGCCTAGGGACAGCTGGAAACACCATATATTTT; j_call: TRBJ1-3; v_call: TRBV7-8; cdr3_length: 14; clone_size: once; d_call: TRBD1
cdr3_aa: CASRSLGTPPNYGYTF; cdr3_nt: TGTGCCAGCAGGTCGCTTGGGACACCTCCTAACTATGGCTACACCTTC; j_call: TRBJ1-2; v_call: TRBV27; cdr3_length: 16; clone_size: NA; d_call: NA
cdr3_aa: CASSLVFTDTQYF; cdr3_nt: TGTGCTAGCAGCTTAGTATTCACAGATACGCAGTATTTT; j_call: TRBJ2-3; v_call: TRBV7-7; cdr3_length: 13; clone_size: NA; d_call: NA
cdr3_aa: CASRRRNTGELFF; cdr3_nt: TGTGCCAGCCGTAGACGGAACACCGGGGAGCTGTTTTTT; j_call: TRBJ2-2; v_call: TRBV5-6; cdr3_length: 13; clone_size: NA; d_call: NA
cdr3_aa: CASSLPGRWGNEQFF; cdr3_nt: TGTGCCAGCAGCCTTCCAGGGAGATGGGGGAATGAGCAGTTCTTC; j_call: TRBJ2-1; v_call: TRBV5-6; cdr3_length: 15; clone_size: NA; d_call: NA
cdr3_aa: CASSQDWGEQFF; cdr3_nt: TGCGCCAGCAGCCAAGATTGGGGGGAGCAGTTCTTC; j_call: TRBJ2-1; v_call: TRBV4-3; cdr3_length: 12; clone_size: once; d_call: NA
cdr3_aa: CASSLGPAGYSYNEQFF; cdr3_nt: TGTGCCAGCAGCTTGGGCCCAGCGGGGTACTCCTACAATGAGCAGTTCTTC; j_call: TRBJ2-1; v_call: TRBV5-4; cdr3_length: 17; clone_size: NA; d_call: TRBD2
cdr3_aa: CSVAQGQESYTF; cdr3_nt: TGCAGCGTTGCACAAGGACAGGAAAGCTACACCTTC; j_call: TRBJ1-2; v_call: TRBV29-1; cdr3_length: 12; clone_size: NA; d_call: TRBD1
cdr3_aa: CASSFGPLNTGELFF; cdr3_nt: TGTGCCAGCAGCTTCGGTCCTCTTAACACCGGGGAGCTGTTTTTT; j_call: TRBJ2-2; v_call: TRBV5-4; cdr3_length: 15; clone_size: NA; d_call: NA
cdr3_aa: CASSRQGRYEKLFF; cdr3_nt: TGTGCCAGCAGCCGACAGGGGCGGTATGAAAAACTGTTTTTT; j_call: TRBJ1-4; v_call: TRBV5-6; cdr3_length: 14; clone_size: NA; d_call: TRBD1
cdr3_aa: CASSVSPDSYSGNTIYF; cdr3_nt: TGTGCCAGCAGCGTTTCTCCGGATTCTTACTCTGGAAACACCATATATTTT; j_call: TRBJ1-3; v_call: TRBV9; cdr3_length: 17; clone_size: NA; d_call: NA
cdr3_aa: CASSSTGGVNQPQHF; cdr3_nt: TGCGCCAGCAGTTCAACCGGGGGCGTAAATCAGCCCCAGCATTTT; j_call: TRBJ1-5; v_call: TRBV5-1; cdr3_length: 15; clone_size: NA; d_call: NA
cdr3_aa: CASSGQENQPQHF; cdr3_nt: TGTGCCAGCAGTGGGCAGGAGAATCAGCCCCAGCATTTT; j_call: TRBJ1-5; v_call: TRBV2; cdr3_length: 13; clone_size: NA; d_call: NA
cdr3_aa: CASRGIGTGGLGYTF; cdr3_nt: TGTGCCAGCAGGGGCATCGGGACAGGGGGCCTTGGCTACACCTTC; j_call: TRBJ1-2; v_call: TRBV6-6; cdr3_length: 15; clone_size: NA; d_call: TRBD1
cdr3_aa: CASSQTGTGNTGELFF; cdr3_nt: TGCGCCAGCAGCCAAACCGGGACAGGGAACACCGGGGAGCTGTTTTTT; j_call: TRBJ2-2; v_call: TRBV5-1; cdr3_length: 16; clone_size: once; d_call: TRBD1
cdr3_aa: CASSLGTGSYEQYF; cdr3_nt: TGTGCCAGCAGCTTAGGGACAGGATCCTACGAGCAGTACTTC; j_call: TRBJ2-7; v_call: TRBV11-2; cdr3_length: 14; clone_size: NA; d_call: TRBD1
cdr3_aa: CASSKETQYF; cdr3_nt: TGTGCCAGCAGCAAAGAGACCCAGTACTTC; j_call: TRBJ2-5; v_call: TRBV2; cdr3_length: 10; clone_size: NA; d_call: NA